Given below is one T cell receptor (beta chain) in context. As yet, its antigen is unknown. Method: immunoSEQ multiplex PCR; TCRdb's copy keeps in-frame clones and lacks some. The sample holds about 100,000 clones, just under 90% seen once. The data derive from a study of T cell responses to AZD1222 COVID-19 vaccine. Study results and limitations: Reportedly, nearly half of unique spike TCRs recognized epitopes outside B.1.351/B.1.1.7 mutations.

This CDR3 comprises 13 residues. V shed 5 bases, J shed 8 bases, and the junction held 8 bases outside the gene matches. The V gene's germline CDR1 is SGHTS and CDR2 YDEGEE. The sequenced sample was peripheral blood, obtained on day 0 of AZD1222 vaccination. The TCR comes from an adult in good health. The chain is built from TRBV5-8 and TRBJ1-2, with 8 nucleotides matching TRBD1. The CDR3 bases are TGTGCCAGCAGGTTGACAGGGGTGCGCGGCTACACCTTC. The encoded protein is CASRLTGVRGYTF.